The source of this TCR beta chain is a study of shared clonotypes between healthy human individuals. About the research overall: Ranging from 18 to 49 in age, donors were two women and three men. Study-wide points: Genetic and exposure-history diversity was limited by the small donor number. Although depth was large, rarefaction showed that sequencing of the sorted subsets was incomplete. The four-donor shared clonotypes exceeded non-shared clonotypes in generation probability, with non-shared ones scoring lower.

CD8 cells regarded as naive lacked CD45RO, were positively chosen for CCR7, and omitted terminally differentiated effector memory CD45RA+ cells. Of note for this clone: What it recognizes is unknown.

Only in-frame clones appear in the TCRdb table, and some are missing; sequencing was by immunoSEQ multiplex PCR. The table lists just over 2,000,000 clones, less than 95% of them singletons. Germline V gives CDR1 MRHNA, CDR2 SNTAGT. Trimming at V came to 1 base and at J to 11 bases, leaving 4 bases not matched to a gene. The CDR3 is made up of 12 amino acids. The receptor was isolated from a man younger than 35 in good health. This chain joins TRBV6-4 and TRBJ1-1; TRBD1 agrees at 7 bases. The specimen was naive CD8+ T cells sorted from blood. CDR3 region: CASSDYGTVAFF. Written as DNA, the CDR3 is TGTGCCAGCAGTGACTACGGGACAGTGGCTTTCTTT.